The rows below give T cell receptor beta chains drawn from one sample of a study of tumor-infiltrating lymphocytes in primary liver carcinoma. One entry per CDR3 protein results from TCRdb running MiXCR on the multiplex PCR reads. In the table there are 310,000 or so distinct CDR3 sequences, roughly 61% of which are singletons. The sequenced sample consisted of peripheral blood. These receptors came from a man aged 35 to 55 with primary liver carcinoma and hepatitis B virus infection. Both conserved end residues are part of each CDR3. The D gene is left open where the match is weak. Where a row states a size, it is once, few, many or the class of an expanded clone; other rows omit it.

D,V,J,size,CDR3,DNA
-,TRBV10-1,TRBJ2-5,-,CASSDAVMGGTQYF,TGCGCCAGCAGTGATGCGGTTATGGGAGGGACCCAGTACTTC
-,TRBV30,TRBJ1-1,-,CSSKLAGTEAFF,TGTTCCTCGAAACTAGCAGGAACTGAAGCTTTCTTT
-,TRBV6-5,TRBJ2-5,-,CASTPGLGKVQYF,TGTGCCAGCACCCCCGGACTTGGGAAGGTCCAGTACTTC
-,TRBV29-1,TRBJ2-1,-,CGETLAYKEQFF,TGCGGCGAAACGCTAGCGTACAAAGAGCAGTTCTTC
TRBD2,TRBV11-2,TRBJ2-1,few,CASSPTSGPYNGQFF,TGTGCCAGTAGCCCGACTAGCGGCCCCTACAATGGGCAGTTCTTC
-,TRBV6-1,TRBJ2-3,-,CASSETGPLPNTQYF,TGTGCCAGCAGCGAGACGGGACCCTTACCAAATACGCAGTATTTT
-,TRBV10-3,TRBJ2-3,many,CAIRRQASTDTQYF,TGTGCCATCAGAAGACAGGCTAGCACAGATACGCAGTATTTT
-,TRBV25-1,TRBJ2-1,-,CASTEQGPRYNEQFF,TGTGCCAGCACCGAACAGGGTCCCCGGTACAATGAGCAGTTCTTC
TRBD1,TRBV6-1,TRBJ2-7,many,CASKITGDGSYEQYF,TGTGCCAGCAAAATTACAGGGGATGGATCCTACGAGCAGTACTTC
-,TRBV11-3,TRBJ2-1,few,CASRKARGATGNEQFF,TGTGCCAGCAGGAAAGCTCGGGGGGCTACCGGCAATGAGCAGTTCTTC
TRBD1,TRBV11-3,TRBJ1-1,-,CVSSLGRQGASEAFF,TGTGTCAGCAGCTTAGGCCGACAGGGGGCTAGTGAAGCTTTCTTT
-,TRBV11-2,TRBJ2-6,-,CVNSRQISSGANVLTF,TGTGTCAACAGCCGACAAATTAGCTCTGGGGCCAACGTCCTGACTTTC
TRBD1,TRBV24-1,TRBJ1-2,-,CATSHRGASGYTF,TGTGCCACCAGTCACAGGGGGGCGAGTGGCTACACCTTC
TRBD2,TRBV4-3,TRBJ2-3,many,CASSNRLAGGSTDTQYF,TGCGCCAGCAGCAACAGACTAGCGGGAGGTAGCACAGATACGCAGTATTTT
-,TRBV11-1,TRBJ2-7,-,CASTLATDKRSYYEQYF,TGTGCCAGCACCTTAGCAACAGATAAACGTAGCTACTACGAGCAGTACTTC
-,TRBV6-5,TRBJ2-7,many,CATMGFSNSYEQYF,TGTGCCACCATGGGGTTCTCCAACTCCTACGAGCAGTACTTC
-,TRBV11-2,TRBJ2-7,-,CASSRLGPGEQYF,TGTGCCAGCAGCCGTCTGGGGCCCGGAGAGCAGTACTTC
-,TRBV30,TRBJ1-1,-,CAWSVGGGSGAFF,TGTGCCTGGAGTGTAGGCGGGGGGTCAGGAGCTTTCTTT
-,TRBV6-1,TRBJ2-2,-,CASNPSPDTNTGELFF,TGTGCCAGCAACCCGTCTCCTGATACTAACACCGGGGAGCTGTTTTTT
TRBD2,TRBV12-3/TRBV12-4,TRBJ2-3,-,CVSRFILAGAEDTQYF,TGTGTCAGCAGGTTTATACTAGCGGGAGCGGAGGATACGCAGTATTTT
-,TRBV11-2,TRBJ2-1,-,CASSSRGGTGAYNEQLF,TGTGCCAGCAGCTCCCGTGGGGGGACGGGGGCCTACAATGAGCAGCTCTTC
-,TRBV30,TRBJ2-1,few,CAWSGTIEQFF,TGTGCCTGGAGTGGAACTATTGAGCAGTTCTTC
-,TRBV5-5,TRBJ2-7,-,CASSPRLAVSYEQYF,TGTGCCAGCAGCCCAAGATTAGCGGTCTCCTACGAGCAGTACTTC
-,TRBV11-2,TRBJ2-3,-,CASSPPTGTFTNTQYF,TGTGCCAGCAGCCCTCCTACCGGGACTTTCACAAATACGCAGTATTTT
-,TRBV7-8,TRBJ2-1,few,CASSLNLSNEQFF,TGTGCCAGCAGCTTAAATTTATCTAATGAGCAGTTCTTC
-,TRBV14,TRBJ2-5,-,CASSLGADLSGRETQCF,TGTGCCAGCAGCCTTGGGGCAGACCTTTCAGGACGAGAGACCCAGTGCTTC
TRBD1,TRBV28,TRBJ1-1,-,CASRPTTGAERLGAFF,TGTGCCAGCAGGCCAACGACAGGGGCCGAACGTCTTGGTGCTTTCTTT
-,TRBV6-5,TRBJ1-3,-,CASPWVGVSGNTIYF,TGTGCCAGCCCCTGGGTGGGAGTCTCTGGAAACACCATATATTTT
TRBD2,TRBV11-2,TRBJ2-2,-,CASSGLAGAGVLFF,TGTGCCAGCAGTGGGCTAGCGGGAGCCGGGGTGCTGTTTTTT
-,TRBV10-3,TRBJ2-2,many,CAISEGATGSGTGELFF,TGTGCCATCAGTGAGGGGGCAACAGGGTCGGGCACCGGGGAGCTGTTTTTT
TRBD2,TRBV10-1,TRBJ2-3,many,CASSETMAGAGDTQYF,TGCGCCAGCAGTGAGACGATGGCGGGAGCCGGGGATACGCAGTATTTT
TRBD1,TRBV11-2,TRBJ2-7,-,CASSLALTGGIHEQYF,TGTGCCAGCAGCTTAGCATTAACAGGGGGTATCCATGAGCAGTACTTC
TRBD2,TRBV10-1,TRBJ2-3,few,CASSGRLAGGPIPSTDTQYF,TGCGCCAGCAGTGGAAGACTAGCGGGAGGGCCGATCCCTAGCACAGATACGCAGTATTTT
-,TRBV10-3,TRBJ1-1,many,CAIKAGENTEAFF,TGTGCCATCAAGGCAGGGGAGAACACTGAAGCTTTCTTT
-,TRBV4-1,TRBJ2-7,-,CASSPGLDSGYEQYF,TGCGCCAGCAGCCCCGGGCTGGACTCGGGCTACGAGCAGTACTTC
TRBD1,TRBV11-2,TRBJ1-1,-,CASSFRDRGLDTEAFF,TGTGCCAGCAGCTTCAGGGACAGGGGCTTGGACACTGAAGCTTTCTTT
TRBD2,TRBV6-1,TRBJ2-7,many,CASSEPAGGSYEQYF,TGTGCCAGCAGTGAACCGGCGGGAGGCAGCTACGAGCAGTACTTC
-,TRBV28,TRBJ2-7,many,CASSSSASSYEQYF,TGTGCCAGCAGTTCTAGCGCGAGCTCCTACGAGCAGTACTTC
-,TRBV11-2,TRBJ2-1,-,CANSLDITASEQFF,TGTGCCAACAGCTTAGATATCACAGCTAGTGAGCAGTTCTTC
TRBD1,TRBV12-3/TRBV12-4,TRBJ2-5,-,CASSETGGETRYF,TGTGCCAGCAGCGAGACAGGGGGCGAGACCCGGTACTTC
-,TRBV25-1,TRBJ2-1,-,CASSETGAGNEQFF,TGTGCCAGCAGTGAAACGGGGGCAGGTAATGAGCAGTTCTTC
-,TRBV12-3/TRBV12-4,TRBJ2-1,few,CASSSSGTIYNEQFF,TGTGCCAGCAGTTCCTCCGGGACCATCTACAATGAGCAGTTCTTC
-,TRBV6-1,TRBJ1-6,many,CASSMENNSPLHF,TGTGCCAGCAGTATGGAGAATAATTCACCCCTCCACTTT
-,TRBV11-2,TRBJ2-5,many,CASSVGLQETQYF,TGTGCCAGCAGCGTGGGACTCCAAGAGACCCAGTACTTC
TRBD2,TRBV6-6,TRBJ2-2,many,CASSYPSGRDTGELFF,TGTGCCAGCAGTTACCCCAGCGGGAGGGACACCGGGGAGCTGTTTTTT
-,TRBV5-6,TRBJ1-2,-,CANSLNTRNYGYTF,TGTGCCAACAGCTTGAACACACGGAACTATGGCTACACCTTC
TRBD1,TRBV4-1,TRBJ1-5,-,CVSSQDIGQGSQPQHF,TGCGTCAGCAGCCAAGATATTGGACAGGGGTCTCAGCCCCAGCATTTT
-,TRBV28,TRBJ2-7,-,CASTGTIYEQYF,TGTGCCAGCACTGGGACGATCTACGAGCAGTACTTC
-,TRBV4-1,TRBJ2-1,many,CASSRMGGGRDEQFF,TGCGCCAGCAGCCGAATGGGGGGCGGGAGAGATGAGCAGTTCTTC
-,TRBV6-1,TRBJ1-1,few,CASSEDSGVGTEAFF,TGTGCCAGCAGTGAAGACTCGGGAGTCGGCACTGAAGCTTTCTTT
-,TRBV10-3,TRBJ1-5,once,CAICGHQGNQPQHF,TGTGCTATCTGTGGACACCAGGGGAACCAGCCCCAGCATTTT
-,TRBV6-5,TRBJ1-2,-,CASSYSGLGNGVYTF,TGTGCCAGCAGTTACTCTGGCCTTGGAAATGGCGTATACACCTTC
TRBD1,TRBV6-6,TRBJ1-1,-,CASSQGVGVTNTGAFF,TGTGCCAGCAGCCAGGGGGTTGGGGTTACGAACACTGGAGCTTTCTTT
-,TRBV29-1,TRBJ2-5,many,CSVEVAETQYF,TGCAGCGTTGAAGTCGCAGAGACCCAGTACTTC
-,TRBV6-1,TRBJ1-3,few,CASSEGLTSGNTIYF,TGTGCCAGCAGTGAAGGGCTGACCTCTGGAAACACCATATATTTT
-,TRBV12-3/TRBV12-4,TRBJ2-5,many,CASSPGARTDGETQYF,TGTGCCAGCAGCCCTGGGGCGAGGACTGATGGGGAGACCCAGTACTTC
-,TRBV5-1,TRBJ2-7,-,CASRLEPPSSYEQYF,TGCGCCAGCAGGCTTGAACCACCCAGCTCCTACGAGCAGTACTTC